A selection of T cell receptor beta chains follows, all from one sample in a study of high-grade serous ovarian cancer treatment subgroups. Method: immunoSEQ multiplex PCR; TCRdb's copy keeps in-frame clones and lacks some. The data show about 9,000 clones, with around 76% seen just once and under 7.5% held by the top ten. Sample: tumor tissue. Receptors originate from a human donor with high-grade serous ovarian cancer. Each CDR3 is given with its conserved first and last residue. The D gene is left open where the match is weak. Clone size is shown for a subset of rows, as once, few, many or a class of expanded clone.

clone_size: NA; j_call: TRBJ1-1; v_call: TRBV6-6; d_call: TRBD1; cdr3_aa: CASSWTGGVENTEAFF; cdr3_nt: TGTGCCAGCAGTTGGACAGGGGGCGTTGAGAACACTGAAGCTTTCTTT
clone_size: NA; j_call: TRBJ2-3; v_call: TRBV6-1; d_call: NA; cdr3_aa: CASSEGGGTDTQYF; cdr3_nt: TGTGCCAGCAGTGAAGGGGGAGGCACAGATACGCAGTATTTT
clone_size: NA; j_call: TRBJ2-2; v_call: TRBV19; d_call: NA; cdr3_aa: CASSEGHGSTGELFF; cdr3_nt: TGTGCCAGTAGTGAGGGTCACGGGAGCACCGGGGAGCTGTTTTTT
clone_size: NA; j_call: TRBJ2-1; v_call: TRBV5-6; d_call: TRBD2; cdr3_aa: CASSLASGVFYNEQFF; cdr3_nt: TGTGCCAGCAGCTTGGCTAGCGGGGTCTTTTACAATGAGCAGTTCTTC
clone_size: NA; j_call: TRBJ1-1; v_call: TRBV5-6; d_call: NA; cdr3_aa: CASSLGFFLASDAFF; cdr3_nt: TGTGCCAGCAGCTTGGGGTTTTTTCTGGCCTCTGACGCTTTCTTT
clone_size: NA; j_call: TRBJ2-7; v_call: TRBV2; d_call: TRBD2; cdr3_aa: CASIKSRAGGNSYEQYF; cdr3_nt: TGTGCCAGCATAAAATCCCGAGCGGGGGGGAACTCCTACGAGCAGTACTTC
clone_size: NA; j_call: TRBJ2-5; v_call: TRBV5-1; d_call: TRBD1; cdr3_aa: CASSPGQGARATQYF; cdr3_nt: TGCGCCAGCAGCCCCGGACAGGGAGCAAGAGCGACCCAGTACTTC
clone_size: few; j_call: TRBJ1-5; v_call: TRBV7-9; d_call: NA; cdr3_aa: CASRTAGQPQHF; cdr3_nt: TGTGCCAGCAGGACAGCGGGTCAGCCCCAGCATTTT
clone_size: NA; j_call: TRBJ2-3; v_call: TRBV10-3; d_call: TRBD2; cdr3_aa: CAISESAAGAGTTDTQYF; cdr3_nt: TGTGCCATCAGTGAGTCAGCAGCGGGAGCGGGCACCACAGATACGCAGTATTTT
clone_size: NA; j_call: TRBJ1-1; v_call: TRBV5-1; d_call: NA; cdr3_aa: CASSEQRDTEAFF; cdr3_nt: TGCGCCAGCAGTGAGCAGCGGGACACTGAAGCTTTCTTT
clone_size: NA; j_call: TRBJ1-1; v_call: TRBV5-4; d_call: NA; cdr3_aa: CASGVMGHPNTEAFF; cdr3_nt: TGTGCCAGCGGAGTTATGGGACACCCGAACACTGAAGCTTTCTTT
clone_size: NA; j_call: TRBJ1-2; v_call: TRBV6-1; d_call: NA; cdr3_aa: CASSEGPSPPFGYTF; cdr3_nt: TGTGCCAGCAGCGAAGGGCCTTCCCCCCCCTTCGGCTACACCTTC
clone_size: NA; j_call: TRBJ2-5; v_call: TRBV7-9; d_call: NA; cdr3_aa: CASSLPRLQETQYF; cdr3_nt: TGTGCCAGCAGCTTACCAAGACTCCAAGAGACCCAGTACTTC
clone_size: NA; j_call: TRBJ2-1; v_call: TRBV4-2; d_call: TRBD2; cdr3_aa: CASSQVLAGDNEQFF; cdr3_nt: TGTGCCAGCAGCCAAGTACTAGCGGGTGACAATGAGCAGTTCTTC
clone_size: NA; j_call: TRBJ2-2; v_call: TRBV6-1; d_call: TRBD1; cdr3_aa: CASSARQGGTGELFF; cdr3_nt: TGTGCCAGCAGTGCTCGACAGGGGGGGACCGGGGAGCTGTTTTTT
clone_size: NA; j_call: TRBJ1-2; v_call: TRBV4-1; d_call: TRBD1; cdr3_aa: CASSQATGDYYGYTF; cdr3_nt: TGCGCCAGCAGCCAAGCAACAGGGGACTACTATGGCTACACCTTC
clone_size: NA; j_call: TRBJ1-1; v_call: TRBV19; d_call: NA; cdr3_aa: CASSRPSAVNTEAFF; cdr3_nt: TGTGCCAGTAGTCGACCCTCGGCCGTGAACACTGAAGCTTTCTTT
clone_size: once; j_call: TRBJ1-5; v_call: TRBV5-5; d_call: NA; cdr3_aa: CASSLGGWQPQHF; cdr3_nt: TGTGCCAGCAGCCTCGGTGGGTGGCAGCCCCAGCATTTT
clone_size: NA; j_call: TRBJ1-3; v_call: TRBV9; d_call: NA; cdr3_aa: CASSVVGGSGNTIYF; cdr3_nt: TGTGCCAGCAGCGTAGTGGGTGGGTCTGGAAACACCATATATTTT
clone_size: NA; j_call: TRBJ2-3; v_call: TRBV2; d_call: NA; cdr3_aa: CASSPRGGGTDTQYF; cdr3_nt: TGTGCCAGCAGTCCCCGAGGGGGGGGCACAGATACGCAGTATTTT
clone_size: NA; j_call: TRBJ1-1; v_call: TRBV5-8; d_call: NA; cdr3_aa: CASSSWQTEAFF; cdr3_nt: TGTGCCAGCAGCTCCTGGCAGACTGAAGCTTTCTTT
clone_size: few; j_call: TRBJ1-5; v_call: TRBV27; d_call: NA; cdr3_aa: CASSPKGGNQPQHF; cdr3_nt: TGTGCCAGCAGCCCAAAAGGGGGCAATCAGCCCCAGCATTTT
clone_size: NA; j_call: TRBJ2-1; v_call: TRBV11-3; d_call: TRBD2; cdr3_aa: CASSLGNSGGAGEQFF; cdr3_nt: TGTGCCAGCAGCTTAGGGAATAGCGGGGGGGCCGGTGAGCAGTTCTTC
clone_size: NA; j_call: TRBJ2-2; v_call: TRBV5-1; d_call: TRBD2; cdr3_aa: CASTHGLAGVGELFF; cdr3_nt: TGCGCCAGCACCCACGGACTAGCGGGGGTCGGGGAGCTGTTTTTT
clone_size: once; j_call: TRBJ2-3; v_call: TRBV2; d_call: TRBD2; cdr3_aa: CASRLFRTNGGDTQYF; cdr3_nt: TGTGCCAGCAGACTTTTTCGGACTAACGGGGGGGATACGCAGTATTTT
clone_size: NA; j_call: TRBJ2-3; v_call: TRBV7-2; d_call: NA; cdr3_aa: CASSLVLSVTDTQYF; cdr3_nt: TGTGCCAGCAGCTTAGTCCTTTCGGTAACAGATACGCAGTATTTT
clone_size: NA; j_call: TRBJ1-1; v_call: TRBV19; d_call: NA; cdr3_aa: CASTMGFEAFF; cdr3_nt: TGTGCCAGTACCATGGGGTTTGAAGCTTTCTTT